A single sample gave rise to the 2 T cell receptor beta chains below, sequenced in a study of blood T cell repertoires in COVID-19. TCRdb's table, derived via immunoSEQ multiplex PCR, lists solely in-frame clones and lacks some. Of approximately 320,000 clones listed, roughly 89% are singletons. Sequences were obtained from PBMCs or T cells enriched from blood (not recorded which). The receptors here all came from a woman aged 18-30 years who had recovered from COVID-19.

V and J are TRBV30 and TRBJ1-1, with D possibly being TRBD1 (5 bases). V lost 0 bases to trimming and J lost 0 bases, with 5 bases between them. This CDR3 is 13 amino acids long. CDR1 is GTSNPN, CDR2 SVGIG, per germline (reference sequence). This CDR3 reads CAWSVQVNTEAFF. The CDR3 nucleotides are TGTGCCTGGAGTGTACAGGTGAACACTGAAGCTTTCTTT.

This chain connects TRBV7-8 to TRBJ2-1, with 8 bases lining up with TRBD2. Unmatched junction bases numbered 7, after V lost 5 bases and J lost 4 bases. Germline values: CDR1 SGHVS, CDR2 FQNEAQ. The CDR3 sequence is 15 residues long. The CDR3 DNA reads TGTGCCAGCAGCGAACTAGCGGCCAAATACAATGAGCAGTTCTTC. This gives the protein CASSELAAKYNEQFF.